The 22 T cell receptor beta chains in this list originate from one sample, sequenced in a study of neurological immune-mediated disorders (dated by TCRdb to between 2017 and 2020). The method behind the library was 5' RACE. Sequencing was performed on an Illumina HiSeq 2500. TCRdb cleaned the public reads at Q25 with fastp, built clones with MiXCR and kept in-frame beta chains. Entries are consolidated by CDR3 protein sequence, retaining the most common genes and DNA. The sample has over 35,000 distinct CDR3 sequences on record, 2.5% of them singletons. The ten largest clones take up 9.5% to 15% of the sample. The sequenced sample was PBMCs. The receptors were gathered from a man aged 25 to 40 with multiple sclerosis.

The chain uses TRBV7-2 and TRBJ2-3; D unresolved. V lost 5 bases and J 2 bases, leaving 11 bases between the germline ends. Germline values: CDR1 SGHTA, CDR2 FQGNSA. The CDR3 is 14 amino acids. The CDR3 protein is CASSHSVNTDTQYF. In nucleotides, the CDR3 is TGTGCCAGCAGCCACAGCGTCAACACAGATACGCAGTATTTT. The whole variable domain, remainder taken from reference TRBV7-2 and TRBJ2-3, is GAGVSQSPSNKVTEKGKDVELRCDPISGHTALYWYRQSLGQGLEFLIYFQGNSAPDKSGLPSDRFSAERTGGSVSTLTIQRTQQEDSAVYLCASSHSVNTDTQYFGPGTRLTVL.

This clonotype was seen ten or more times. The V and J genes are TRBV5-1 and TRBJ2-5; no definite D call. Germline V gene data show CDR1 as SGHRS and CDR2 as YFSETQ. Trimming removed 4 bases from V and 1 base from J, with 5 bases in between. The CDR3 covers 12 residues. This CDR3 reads CASSASQETQYF. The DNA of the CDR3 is TGCGCCAGCAGCGCCTCCCAAGAGACCCAGTACTTC.

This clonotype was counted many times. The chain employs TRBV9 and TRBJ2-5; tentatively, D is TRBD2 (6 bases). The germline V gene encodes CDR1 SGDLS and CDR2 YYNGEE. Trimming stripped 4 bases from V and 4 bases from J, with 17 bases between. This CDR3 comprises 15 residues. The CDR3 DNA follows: TGTGCCAGCAGCTCGACACCGACTAGGGTAGAGACCCAGTACTTC. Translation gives CASSSTPTRVETQYF.

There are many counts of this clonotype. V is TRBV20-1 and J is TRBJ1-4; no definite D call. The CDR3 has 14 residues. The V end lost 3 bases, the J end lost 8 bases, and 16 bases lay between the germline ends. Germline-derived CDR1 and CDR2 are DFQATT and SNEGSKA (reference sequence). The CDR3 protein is CSARLSLIDEKLFF. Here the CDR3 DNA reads TGCAGTGCTAGGCTCTCCCTAATAGACGAAAAACTGTTTTTT.

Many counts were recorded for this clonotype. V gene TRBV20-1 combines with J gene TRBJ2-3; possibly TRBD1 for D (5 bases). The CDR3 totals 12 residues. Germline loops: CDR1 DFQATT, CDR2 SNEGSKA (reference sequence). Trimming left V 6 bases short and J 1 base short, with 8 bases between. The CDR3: CSATQGTDTQYF. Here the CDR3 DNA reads TGCAGTGCGACACAGGGCACAGATACGCAGTATTTT.

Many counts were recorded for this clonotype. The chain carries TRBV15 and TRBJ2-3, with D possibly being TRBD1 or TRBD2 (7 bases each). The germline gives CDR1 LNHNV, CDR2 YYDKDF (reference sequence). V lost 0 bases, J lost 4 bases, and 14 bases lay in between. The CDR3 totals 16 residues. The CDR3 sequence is CATSRDQGGGPDTQYF. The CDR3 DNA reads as TGTGCCACCAGCAGAGATCAGGGGGGGGGCCCAGATACGCAGTATTTT.

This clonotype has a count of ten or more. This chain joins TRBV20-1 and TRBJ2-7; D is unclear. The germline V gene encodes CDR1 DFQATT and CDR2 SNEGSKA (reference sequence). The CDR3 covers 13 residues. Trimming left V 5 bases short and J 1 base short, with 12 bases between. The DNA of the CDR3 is TGCAGTGCTTCCGGTATAATATCCTACGAGCAGTACTTC. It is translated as CSASGIISYEQYF.

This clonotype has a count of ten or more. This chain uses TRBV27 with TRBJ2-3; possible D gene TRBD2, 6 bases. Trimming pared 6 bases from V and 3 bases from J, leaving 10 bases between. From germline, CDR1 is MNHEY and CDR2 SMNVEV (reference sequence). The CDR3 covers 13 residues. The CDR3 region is CASSRLGTDTQYF. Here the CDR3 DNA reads TGTGCCAGCAGCCGACTAGGGACAGATACGCAGTATTTT.

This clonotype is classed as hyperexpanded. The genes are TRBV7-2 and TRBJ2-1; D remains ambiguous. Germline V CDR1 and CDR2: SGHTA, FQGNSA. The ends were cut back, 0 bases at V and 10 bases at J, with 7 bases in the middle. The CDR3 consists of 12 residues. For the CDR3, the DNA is TGTGCCAGCAGCTTAGCGCTGGTGGAGCAGTTCTTC. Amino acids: CASSLALVEQFF.

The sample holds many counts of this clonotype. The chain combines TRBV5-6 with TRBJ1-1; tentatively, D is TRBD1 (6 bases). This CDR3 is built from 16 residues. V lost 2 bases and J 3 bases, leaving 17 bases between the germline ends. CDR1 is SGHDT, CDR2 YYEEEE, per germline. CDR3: CASSLNWVAGDTEAFF. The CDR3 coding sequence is TGTGCCAGCAGCTTAAATTGGGTCGCAGGGGACACTGAAGCTTTCTTT.

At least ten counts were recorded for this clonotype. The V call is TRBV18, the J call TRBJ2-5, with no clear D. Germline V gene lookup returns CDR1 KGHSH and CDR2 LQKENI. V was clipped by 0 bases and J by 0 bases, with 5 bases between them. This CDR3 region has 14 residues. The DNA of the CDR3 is TGTGCCAGCTCACCACCTAACGACCAAGAGACCCAGTACTTC. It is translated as CASSPPNDQETQYF.

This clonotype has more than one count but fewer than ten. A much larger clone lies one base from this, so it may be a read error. As DNA, the CDR3 is TGTGCCAGCAGCTACCGGACCGCAGATGTAGAGAACCAGTACTTC. Translating it yields CASSYRTADVENQYF. The gene calls are TRBV7-8 and TRBJ2-5, with no clear D. The V gene's germline CDR1 is SGHVS and CDR2 FQNEAQ. The length of the CDR3 is 15 residues.

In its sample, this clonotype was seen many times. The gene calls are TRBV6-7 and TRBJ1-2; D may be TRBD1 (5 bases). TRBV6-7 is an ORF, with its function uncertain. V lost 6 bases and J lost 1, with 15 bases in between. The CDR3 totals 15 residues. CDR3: CASSLGHLFNYGYTF. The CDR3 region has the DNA TGTGCCAGCAGCCTCGGACACCTTTTTAACTATGGCTACACCTTC.

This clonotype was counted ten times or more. The CDR3 reads CASSPPLQRMNTEAFF. CDR3 sequence (DNA): TGTGCCAGCTCACCCCCTCTACAAAGAATGAACACTGAAGCTTTCTTT. The rearrangement links TRBV18 to TRBJ1-1; unclear D gene. In germline, CDR1 is KGHSH, CDR2 LQKENI. The CDR3 is made up of 16 amino acids. V was clipped by 3 bases and J by 0 bases, with 14 bases between them.

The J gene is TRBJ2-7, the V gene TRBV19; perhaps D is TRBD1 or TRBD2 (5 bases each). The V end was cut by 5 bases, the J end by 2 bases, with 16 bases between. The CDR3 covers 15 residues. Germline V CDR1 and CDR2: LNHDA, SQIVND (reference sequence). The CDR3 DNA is TGTGCCAGTAGTGGGGCGGGCACAGGCGCCTACGAGCAGTACTTC. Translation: CASSGAGTGAYEQYF.

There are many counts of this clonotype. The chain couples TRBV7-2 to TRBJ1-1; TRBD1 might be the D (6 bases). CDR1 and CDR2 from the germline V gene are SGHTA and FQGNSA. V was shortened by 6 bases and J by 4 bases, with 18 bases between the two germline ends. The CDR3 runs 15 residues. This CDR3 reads CASSFSSRGLTEAFF. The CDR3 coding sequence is TGTGCCAGCAGTTTTTCCTCCCGGGGGCTCACTGAAGCTTTCTTT.

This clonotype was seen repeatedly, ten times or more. The CDR3 here is CASTPIAALAKNIQYF. In nucleotides, the CDR3 is TGTGCCAGCACCCCCATCGCGGCCCTAGCCAAAAACATTCAGTACTTC. This rearrangement joins TRBV12-3 or TRBV12-4 to TRBJ2-4, with D unresolved. The V end was cut by 7 bases, the J end by 0 bases, with 16 bases between. The CDR3 covers 16 residues.

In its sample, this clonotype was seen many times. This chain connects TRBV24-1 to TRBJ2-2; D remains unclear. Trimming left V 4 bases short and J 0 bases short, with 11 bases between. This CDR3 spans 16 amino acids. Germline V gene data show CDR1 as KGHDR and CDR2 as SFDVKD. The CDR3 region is CATSDPDLANTGELFF. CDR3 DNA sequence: TGTGCCACCAGTGACCCGGACCTAGCGAACACCGGGGAGCTGTTTTTT.

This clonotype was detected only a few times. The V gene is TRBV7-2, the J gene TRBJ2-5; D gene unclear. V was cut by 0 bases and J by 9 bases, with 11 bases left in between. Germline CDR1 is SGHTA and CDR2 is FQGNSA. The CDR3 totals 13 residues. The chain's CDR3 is CASSLAPSRPQYF. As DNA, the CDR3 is TGTGCCAGCAGCTTAGCTCCTTCCCGGCCCCAGTACTTC.

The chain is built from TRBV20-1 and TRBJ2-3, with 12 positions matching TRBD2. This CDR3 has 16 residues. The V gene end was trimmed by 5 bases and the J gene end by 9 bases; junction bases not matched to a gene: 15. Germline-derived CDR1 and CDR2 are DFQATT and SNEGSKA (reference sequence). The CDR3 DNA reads TGCAGTGCTGGAGGGTTGACTAGCGGGAGTCCAACAACGCAGTATTTT. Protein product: CSAGGLTSGSPTTQYF.

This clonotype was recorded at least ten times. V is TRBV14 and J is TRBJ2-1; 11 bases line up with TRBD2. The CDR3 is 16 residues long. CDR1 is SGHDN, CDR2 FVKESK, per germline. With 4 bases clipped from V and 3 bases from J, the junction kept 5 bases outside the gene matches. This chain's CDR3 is CASSRRLAGFYNEQFF. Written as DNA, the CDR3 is TGTGCCAGCAGCCGACGACTAGCGGGGTTCTACAATGAGCAGTTCTTC. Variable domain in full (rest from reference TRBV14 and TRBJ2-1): EAGVTQFPSHSVIEKGQTVTLRCDPISGHDNLYWYRRVMGKEIKFLLHFVKESKQDESGMPNNRFLAERTGGTYSTLKVQPAELEDSGVYFCASSRRLAGFYNEQFFGPGTRLTVL.

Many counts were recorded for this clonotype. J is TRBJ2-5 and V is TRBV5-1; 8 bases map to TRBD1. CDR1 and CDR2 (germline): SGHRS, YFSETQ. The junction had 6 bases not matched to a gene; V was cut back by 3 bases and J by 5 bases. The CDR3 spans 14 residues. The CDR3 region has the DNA TGCGCCAGCAGCTCAAGGACAGGGTTGGAGACCCAGTACTTC. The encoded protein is CASSSRTGLETQYF.